This note documents a single T cell receptor beta chain sequence. The CDR3 covers 16 residues. Germline V gene data show CDR1 as SGHRS and CDR2 as YFSETQ. The V gene lost 4 bases and the J gene lost 0 bases, with 15 bases spanning the gap. The primer mix had 60 Vbeta and 13 Jbeta primers. Assay: immunoSEQ multiplex PCR; the TCRdb copy retains only in-frame clones and omits some. The data contain tens of thousands of clones, roughly 80% of them singletons. Each donor was healthy, and each was a bone marrow donor. The data stem from a study of cytomegalovirus exposure and HLA in healthy donors. The rearrangement joins TRBV5-1 to TRBJ2-3; D possibly corresponds to TRBD2 (5 bases). The origin of this receptor is a woman aged 25 to 39 in good health and CMV-seronegative. The specimen was PBMCs. CDR3 amino acids: CASSPQVATSTDTQYF. The CDR3 DNA reads TGCGCCAGCAGCCCTCAGGTAGCGACTAGCACAGATACGCAGTATTTT. The entire variable domain, with the rest obtained from reference TRBV5-1 and TRBJ2-3, is as follows: KAGVTQTPRYLIKTRGQQVTLSCSPISGHRSVSWYQQTPGQGLQFLFEYFSETQRNKGNFPGRFSGRQFSNSRSEMNVSTLELGDSALYLCASSPQVATSTDTQYFGPGTRLTVL.